This T cell receptor (beta chain) was found in a study of spatial heterogeneity in lung cancer. Study-level information: Across the raw uncorrected reads, a unique TCR and UMI combination was observed, on average, more than ten times. Points from the study as a whole: Within tumors, counts of expanded alpha and beta TCRs tracked tumor mutation counts.

Every individual TCR cDNA molecule carried its own unique molecular identifier, which allowed correction of PCR and sequencing errors. TCRdb used MiXCR to reprocess the 5' RACE reads, holding one entry per CDR3 protein. This table has roughly 6,300 distinct CDR3 sequences, 1% to 1.5% appearing once. Germline V gene data show CDR1 as MDHEN and CDR2 as SYDVKM. The CDR3 contains 15 residues. Losses at the gene ends were 6 bases for V and 3 bases for J; bases not matched to a gene: 6. Time point denoted: sample taken at primary tumor resection. Whole RNA from tumor, nontumor lung or frozen PBMC was sequenced unsorted. This clonotype is categorized as large. Its antigen is currently unknown.

Material: lung tumor tissue, obtained at surgery. The sequence was obtained from a male donor with early-stage non-small cell lung cancer. The chain carries TRBV28 and TRBJ2-3; 10 bases map to TRBD1. The CDR3 protein is CASRMGQGLTDTQYF. The CDR3 coding sequence is TGTGCCAGCAGAATGGGACAGGGGTTGACAGATACGCAGTATTTT. The full variable domain, rest sourced from reference TRBV28 and TRBJ2-3, is DVKVTQSSRYLVKRTGEKVFLECVQDMDHENMFWYRQDPGLGLRLIYFSYDVKMKEKGDIPEGYSVSREKKERFSLILESASTNQTSMYLCASRMGQGLTDTQYFGPGTRLTVL.